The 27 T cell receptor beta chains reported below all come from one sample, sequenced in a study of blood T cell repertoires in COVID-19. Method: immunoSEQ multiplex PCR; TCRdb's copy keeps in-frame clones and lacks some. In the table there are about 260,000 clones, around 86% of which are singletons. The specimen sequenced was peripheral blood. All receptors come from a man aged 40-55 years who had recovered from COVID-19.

CDR3 DNA sequence: TGTGCCACTCGCAAACCGGGACAAAAATCACCCCTCCACTTT. Amino acids: CATRKPGQKSPLHF. The chain employs TRBV19 and TRBJ1-6, with D possibly matching TRBD1 (6 bases). Trimming removed 10 bases from V and 10 bases from J, with 20 bases in between. Germline lookup yields CDR1 LNHDA and CDR2 SQIVND (reference sequence). This CDR3 spans 14 amino acids. Combining the CDR3 with reference TRBV19 and TRBJ1-6 gives the whole variable domain DGGITQSPKYLFRKEGQNVTLSCEQNLNHDAMYWYRQDPGQGLRLIYYSQIVNDFQKGDIAEGYSVSREKKESFPLTVTSAQKNPTAFYLCATRKPGQKSPLHFGNGTRLTVT.

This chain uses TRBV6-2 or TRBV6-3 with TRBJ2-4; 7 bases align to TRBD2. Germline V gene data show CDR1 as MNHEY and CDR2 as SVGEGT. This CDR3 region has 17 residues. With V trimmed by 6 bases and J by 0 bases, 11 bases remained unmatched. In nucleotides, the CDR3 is TGTGCCAGCAGCCTCTTCGGGGGGAGAGTAGCCAAAAACATTCAGTACTTC. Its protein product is CASSLFGGRVAKNIQYF.

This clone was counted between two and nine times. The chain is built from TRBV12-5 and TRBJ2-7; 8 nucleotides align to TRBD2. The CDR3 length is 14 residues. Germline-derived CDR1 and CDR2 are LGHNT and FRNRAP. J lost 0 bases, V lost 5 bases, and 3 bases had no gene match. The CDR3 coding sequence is TGTGCTAGTGGTCTAGCGGGCTTCTCCTACGAGCAGTACTTC. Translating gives CASGLAGFSYEQYF.

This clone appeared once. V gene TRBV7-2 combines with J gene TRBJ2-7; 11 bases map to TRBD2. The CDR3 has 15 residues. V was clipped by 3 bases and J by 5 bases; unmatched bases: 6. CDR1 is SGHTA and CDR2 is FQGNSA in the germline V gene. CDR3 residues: CASSFSSGRANEQYF. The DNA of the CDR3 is TGTGCCAGCAGCTTCAGTAGCGGGAGGGCCAACGAGCAGTACTTC.

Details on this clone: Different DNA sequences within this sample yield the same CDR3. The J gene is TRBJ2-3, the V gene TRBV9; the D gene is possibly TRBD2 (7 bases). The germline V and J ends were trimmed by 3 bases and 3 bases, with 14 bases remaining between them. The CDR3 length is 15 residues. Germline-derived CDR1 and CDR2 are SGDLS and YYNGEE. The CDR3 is CASSEGGRRTDTQYF. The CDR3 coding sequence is TGTGCCAGCAGCGAGGGGGGGCGCAGGACAGATACGCAGTATTTT.

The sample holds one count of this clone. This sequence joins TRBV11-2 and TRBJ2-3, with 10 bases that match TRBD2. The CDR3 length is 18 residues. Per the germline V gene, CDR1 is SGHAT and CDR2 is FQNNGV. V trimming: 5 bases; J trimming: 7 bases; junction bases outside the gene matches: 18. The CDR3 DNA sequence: TGTGCCAGCAGCCGAAGAGGAGGTCTAGCGGGAGCGGTGTATACGCAGTATTTT. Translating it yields CASSRRGGLAGAVYTQYF. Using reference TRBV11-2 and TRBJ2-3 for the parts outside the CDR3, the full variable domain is EAGVAQSPRYKIIEKRQSVAFWCNPISGHATLYWYQQILGQGPKLLIQFQNNGVVDDSQLPKDRFSAERLKGVDSTLKIQPAKLEDSAVYLCASSRRGGLAGAVYTQYFGPGTRLTVL.

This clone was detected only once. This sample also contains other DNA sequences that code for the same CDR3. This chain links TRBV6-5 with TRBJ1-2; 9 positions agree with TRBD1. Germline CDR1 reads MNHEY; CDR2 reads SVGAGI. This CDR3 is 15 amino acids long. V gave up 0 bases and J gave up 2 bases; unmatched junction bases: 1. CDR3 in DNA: TGTGCCAGCAGTTACTCGACAGGGGGAAACTATGGCTACACCTTC. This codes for CASSYSTGGNYGYTF.

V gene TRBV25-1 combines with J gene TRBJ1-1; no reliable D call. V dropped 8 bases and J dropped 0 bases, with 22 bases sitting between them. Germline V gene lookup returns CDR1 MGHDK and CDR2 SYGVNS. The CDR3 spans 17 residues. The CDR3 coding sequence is TGTGCCAGCCCTTTGGAGCTTCGATCTCAAATGAACACTGAAGCTTTCTTT. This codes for CASPLELRSQMNTEAFF.

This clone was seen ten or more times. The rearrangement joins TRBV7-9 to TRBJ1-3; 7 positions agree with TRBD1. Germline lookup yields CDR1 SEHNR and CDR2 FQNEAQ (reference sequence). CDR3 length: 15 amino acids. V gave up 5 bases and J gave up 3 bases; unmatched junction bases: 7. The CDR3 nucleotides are TGTGCCAGCAGCACTCGACAGGGATTTGGAAACACCATATATTTT. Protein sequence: CASSTRQGFGNTIYF.

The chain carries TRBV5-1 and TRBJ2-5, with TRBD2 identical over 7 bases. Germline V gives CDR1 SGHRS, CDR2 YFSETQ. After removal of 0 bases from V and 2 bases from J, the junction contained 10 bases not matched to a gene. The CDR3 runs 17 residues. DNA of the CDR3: TGCGCCAGCAGCTTGGCCTCTAGCGGATTCTTACAAGAGACCCAGTACTTC. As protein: CASSLASSGFLQETQYF.

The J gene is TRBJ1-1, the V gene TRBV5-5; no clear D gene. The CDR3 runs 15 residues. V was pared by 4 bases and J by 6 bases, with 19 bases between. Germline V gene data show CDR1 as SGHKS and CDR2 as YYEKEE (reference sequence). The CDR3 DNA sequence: TGTGCCAGCAGCAAAGACAATGCCGTACCCGCTGAAGCTTTCTTT. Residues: CASSKDNAVPAEAFF.

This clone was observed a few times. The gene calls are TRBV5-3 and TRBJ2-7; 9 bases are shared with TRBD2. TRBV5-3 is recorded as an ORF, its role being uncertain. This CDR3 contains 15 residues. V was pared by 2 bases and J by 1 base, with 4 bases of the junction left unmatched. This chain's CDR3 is CARSFGTSCSYEQYF. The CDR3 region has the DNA TGTGCCAGAAGCTTCGGGACTAGCTGTTCCTACGAGCAGTACTTC.

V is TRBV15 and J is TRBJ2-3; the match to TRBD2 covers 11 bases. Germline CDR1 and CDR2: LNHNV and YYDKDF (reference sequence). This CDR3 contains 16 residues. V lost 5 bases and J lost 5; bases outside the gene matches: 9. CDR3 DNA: TGTGCCACCAGCGGACGACTAGCGGGATACGGAGATACGCAGTATTTT. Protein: CATSGRLAGYGDTQYF.

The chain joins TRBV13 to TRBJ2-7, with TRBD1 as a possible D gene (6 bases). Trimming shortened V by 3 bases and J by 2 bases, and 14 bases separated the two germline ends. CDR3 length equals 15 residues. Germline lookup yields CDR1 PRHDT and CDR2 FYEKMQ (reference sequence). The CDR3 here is CASSFAGTSAYEQYF. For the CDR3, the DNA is TGTGCCAGCAGCTTCGCCGGGACATCGGCCTACGAGCAGTACTTC.

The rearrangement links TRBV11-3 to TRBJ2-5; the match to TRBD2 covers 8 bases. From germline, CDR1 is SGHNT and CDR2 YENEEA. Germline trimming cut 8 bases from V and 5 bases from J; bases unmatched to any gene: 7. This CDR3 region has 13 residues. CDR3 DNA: TGTGCCAGCGCCCGGGGGGGGGAGGAGACCCAGTACTTC. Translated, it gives CASARGGEETQYF. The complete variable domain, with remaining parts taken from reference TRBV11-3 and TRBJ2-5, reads EAGVVQSPRYKIIEKKQPVAFWCNPISGHNTLYWYLQNLGQGPELLIRYENEEAVDDSQLPKDRFSAERLKGVDSTLKIQPAELGDSAVYLCASARGGEETQYFGPGTRLLVL.

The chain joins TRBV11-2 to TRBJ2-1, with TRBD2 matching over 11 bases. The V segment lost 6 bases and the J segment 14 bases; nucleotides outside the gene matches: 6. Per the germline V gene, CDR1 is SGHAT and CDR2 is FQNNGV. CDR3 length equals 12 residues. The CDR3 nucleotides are TGTGCCAGCAGACTAGCGGGAGAAGGAAAGTTCTTC. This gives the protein CASRLAGEGKFF.

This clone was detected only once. Here the CDR3 DNA reads TGTGCCAGCAGCCCGAACAGGGGCGACGGGGAGCTGTTTTTT. Its protein is CASSPNRGDGELFF. The chain combines TRBV11-2 with TRBJ2-2; 7 nucleotides line up with TRBD1. Trimming at V came to 5 bases and at J to 7 bases, leaving 7 bases not matched to a gene. The CDR3 covers 14 residues. Per the germline V gene, CDR1 is SGHAT and CDR2 is FQNNGV.

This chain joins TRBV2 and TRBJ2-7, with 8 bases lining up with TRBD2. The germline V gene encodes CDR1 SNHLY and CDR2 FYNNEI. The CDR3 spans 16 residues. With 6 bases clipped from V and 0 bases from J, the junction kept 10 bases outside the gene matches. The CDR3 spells CASSKALSGVSYEQYF. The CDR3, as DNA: TGTGCCAGCAGCAAGGCGCTTAGCGGGGTCTCCTACGAGCAGTACTTC.

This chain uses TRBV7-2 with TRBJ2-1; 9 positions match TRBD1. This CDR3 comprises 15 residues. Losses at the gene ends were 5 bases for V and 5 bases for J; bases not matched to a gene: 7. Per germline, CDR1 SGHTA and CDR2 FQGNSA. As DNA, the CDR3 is TGTGCCAGCAGCCAAGGGGGACAGGGCAACAATGAGCAGTTCTTC. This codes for CASSQGGQGNNEQFF.

The CDR3 protein is CASSQVVAADTQYF. The CDR3, as DNA: TGCGCCAGCAGCCAAGTGGTGGCGGCCGATACGCAGTATTTT. The chain employs TRBV4-3 and TRBJ2-3; D not certain. The length of the CDR3 is 14 residues. The V end lost 1 base, the J end lost 6 bases, and 11 bases lay between the germline ends. Germline assignment: CDR1 LGHNA and CDR2 YSLEER.

CDR3 in amino acids: CASSTTTGREQYF. CDR3 coding DNA: TGTGCCAGCAGTACCACGACAGGGCGGGAGCAGTACTTC. This rearrangement joins TRBV27 to TRBJ2-7, with TRBD1 identical over 7 bases. J lost 7 bases, V lost 5 bases, and 8 bases had no gene match. The CDR3 loop spans 13 amino acids. Germline CDR1 is MNHEY and CDR2 is SMNVEV (reference sequence).

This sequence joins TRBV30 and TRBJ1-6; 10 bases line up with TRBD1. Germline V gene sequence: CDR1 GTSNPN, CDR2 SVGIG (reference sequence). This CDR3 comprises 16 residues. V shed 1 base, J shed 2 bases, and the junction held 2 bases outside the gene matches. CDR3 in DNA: TGTGCCTGGAGTGCCGGGACAGGGGCCTATAATTCACCCCTCCACTTT. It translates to CAWSAGTGAYNSPLHF.

The DNA of the CDR3 is TGTGCCTGGAGTGTACCAGAAACGGGGAATGAGCAGTTCTTC. Translated: CAWSVPETGNEQFF. The chain uses TRBV30 and TRBJ2-1, with a weak D call TRBD2 (5 bases). This CDR3 has 14 residues. CDR1 is GTSNPN and CDR2 is SVGIG in the germline V gene (reference sequence). V was cut by 0 bases and J by 7 bases, with 13 bases left in between.

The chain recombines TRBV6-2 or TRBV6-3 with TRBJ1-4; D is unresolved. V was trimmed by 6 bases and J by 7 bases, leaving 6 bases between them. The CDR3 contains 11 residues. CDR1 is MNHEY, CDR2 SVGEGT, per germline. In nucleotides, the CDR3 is TGTGCCAGCAGCCAGAGTGAAAAACTGTTTTTT. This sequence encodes CASSQSEKLFF.

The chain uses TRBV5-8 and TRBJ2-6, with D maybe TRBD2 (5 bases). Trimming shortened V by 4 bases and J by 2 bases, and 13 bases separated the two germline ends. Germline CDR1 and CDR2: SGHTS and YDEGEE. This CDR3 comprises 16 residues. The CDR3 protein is CASSTRGAAGANVLTF. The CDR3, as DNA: TGTGCCAGCAGCACCCGGGGAGCCGCTGGGGCCAACGTCCTGACTTTC.

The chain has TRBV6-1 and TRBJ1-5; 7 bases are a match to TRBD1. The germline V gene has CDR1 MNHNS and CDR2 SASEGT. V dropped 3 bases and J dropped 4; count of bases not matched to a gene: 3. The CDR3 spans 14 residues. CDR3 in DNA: TGTGCCAGCAGTGAGCAGGGGGGAAATCAGCCCCAGCATTTT. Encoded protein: CASSEQGGNQPQHF.

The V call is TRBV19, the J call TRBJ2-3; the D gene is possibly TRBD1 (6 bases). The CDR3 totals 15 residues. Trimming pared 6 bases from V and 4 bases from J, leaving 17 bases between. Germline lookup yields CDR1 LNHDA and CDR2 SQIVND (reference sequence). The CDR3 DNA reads TGTGCCAGTAGGCCGACAGGTAATCTTGCAGATACGCAGTATTTT. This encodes CASRPTGNLADTQYF.